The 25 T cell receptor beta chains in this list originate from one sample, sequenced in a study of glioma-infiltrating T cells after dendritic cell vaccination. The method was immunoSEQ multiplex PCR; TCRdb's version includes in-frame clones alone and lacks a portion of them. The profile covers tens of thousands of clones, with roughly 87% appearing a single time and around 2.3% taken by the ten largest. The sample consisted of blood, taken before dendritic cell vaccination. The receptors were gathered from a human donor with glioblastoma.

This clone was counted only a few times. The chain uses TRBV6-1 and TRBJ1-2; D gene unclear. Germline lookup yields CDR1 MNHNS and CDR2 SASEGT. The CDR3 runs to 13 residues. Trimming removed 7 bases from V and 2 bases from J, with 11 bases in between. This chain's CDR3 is CASTPPGNYGYTF. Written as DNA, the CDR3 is TGTGCCAGCACCCCACCGGGAAACTATGGCTACACCTTC.

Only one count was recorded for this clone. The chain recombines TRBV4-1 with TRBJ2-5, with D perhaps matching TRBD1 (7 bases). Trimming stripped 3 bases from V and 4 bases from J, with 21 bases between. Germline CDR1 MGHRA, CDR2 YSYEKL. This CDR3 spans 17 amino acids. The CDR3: CASSQTARPGGGETQYF. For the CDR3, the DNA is TGCGCCAGCAGCCAGACTGCTAGACCAGGGGGAGGAGAGACCCAGTACTTC.

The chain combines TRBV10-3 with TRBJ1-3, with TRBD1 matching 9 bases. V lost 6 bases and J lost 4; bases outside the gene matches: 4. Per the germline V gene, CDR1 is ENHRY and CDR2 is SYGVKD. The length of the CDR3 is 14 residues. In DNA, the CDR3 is TGTGCCATCAGGGGGACAGGGTACGGAAACACCATATATTTT. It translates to CAIRGTGYGNTIYF.

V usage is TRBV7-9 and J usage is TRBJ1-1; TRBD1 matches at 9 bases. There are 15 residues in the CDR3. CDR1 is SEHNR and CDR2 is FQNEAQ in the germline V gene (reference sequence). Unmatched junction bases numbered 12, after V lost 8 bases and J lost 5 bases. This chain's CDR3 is CASSPGQGPYTEAFF. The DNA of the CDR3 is TGTGCCAGCTCACCGGGACAGGGTCCTTATACTGAAGCTTTCTTT.

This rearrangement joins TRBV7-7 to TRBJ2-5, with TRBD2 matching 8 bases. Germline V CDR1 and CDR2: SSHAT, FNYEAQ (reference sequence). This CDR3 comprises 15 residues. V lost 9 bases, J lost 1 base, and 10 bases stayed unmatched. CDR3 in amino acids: CASQKSGRSQETQYF. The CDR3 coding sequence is TGTGCCAGTCAAAAAAGCGGGAGATCCCAAGAGACCCAGTACTTC. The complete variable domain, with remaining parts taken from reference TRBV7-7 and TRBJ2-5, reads GAGVSQSPRYKVTKRGQDVTLRCDPISSHATLYWYQQALGQGPEFLTYFNYEAQPDKSGLPSDRFSAERPEGSISTLTIQRTEQRDSAMYRCASQKSGRSQETQYFGPGTRLLVL.

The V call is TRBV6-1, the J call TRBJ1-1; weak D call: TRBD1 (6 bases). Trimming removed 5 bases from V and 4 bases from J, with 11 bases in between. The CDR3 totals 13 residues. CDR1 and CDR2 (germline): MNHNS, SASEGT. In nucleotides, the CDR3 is TGTGCCAGCAGTATCACAGGGAGCACTGAAGCTTTCTTT. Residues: CASSITGSTEAFF.

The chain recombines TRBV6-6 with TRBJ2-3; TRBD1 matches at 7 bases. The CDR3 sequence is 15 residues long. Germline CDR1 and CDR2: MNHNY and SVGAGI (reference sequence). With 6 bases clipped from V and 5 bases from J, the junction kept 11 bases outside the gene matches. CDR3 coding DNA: TGTGCCAGCAGCCATACGACAGGGCTAAGAGATACGCAGTATTTT. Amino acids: CASSHTTGLRDTQYF.

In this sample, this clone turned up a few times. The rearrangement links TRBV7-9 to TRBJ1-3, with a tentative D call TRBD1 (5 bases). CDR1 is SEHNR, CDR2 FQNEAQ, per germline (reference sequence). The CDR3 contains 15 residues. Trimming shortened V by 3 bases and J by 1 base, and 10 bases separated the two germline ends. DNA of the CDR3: TGTGCCAGCAGCTTGGTCAGGGCATCTGGAAACACCATATATTTT. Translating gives CASSLVRASGNTIYF.

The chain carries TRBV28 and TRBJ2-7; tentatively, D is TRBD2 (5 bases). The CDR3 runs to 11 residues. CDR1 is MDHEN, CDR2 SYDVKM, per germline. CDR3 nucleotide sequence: TGTGTCTCGGGGAGCTCCTACGAGCAGTACGTC. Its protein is CVSGSSYEQYV.

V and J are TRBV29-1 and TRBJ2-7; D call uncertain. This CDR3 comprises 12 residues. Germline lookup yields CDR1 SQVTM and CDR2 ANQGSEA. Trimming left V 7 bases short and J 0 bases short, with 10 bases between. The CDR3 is CSGLTGSYEQYF. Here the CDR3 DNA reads TGCAGCGGACTGACGGGCTCCTACGAGCAGTACTTC.

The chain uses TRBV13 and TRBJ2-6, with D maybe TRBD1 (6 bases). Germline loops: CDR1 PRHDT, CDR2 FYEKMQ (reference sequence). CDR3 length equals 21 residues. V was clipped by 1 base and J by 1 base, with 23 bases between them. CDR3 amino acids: CASSLEVFGQTARSGANVLTF. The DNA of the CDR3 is TGTGCCAGCAGCTTAGAGGTTTTCGGACAGACCGCAAGATCTGGGGCCAACGTCCTGACTTTC.

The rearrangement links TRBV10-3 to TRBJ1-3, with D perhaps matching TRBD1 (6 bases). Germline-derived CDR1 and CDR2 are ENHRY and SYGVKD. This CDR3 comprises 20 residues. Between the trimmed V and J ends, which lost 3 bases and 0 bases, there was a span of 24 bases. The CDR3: CAISDPPYLTGRISGNTIYF. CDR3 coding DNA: TGTGCCATCAGTGATCCCCCCTACTTGACAGGCCGGATCTCTGGAAACACCATATATTTT.

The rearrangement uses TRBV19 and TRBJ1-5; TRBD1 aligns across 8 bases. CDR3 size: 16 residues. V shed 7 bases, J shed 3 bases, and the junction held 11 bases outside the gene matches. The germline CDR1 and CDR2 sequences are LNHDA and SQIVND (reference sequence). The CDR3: CASTKQGVGNNQPQHF. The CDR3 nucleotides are TGTGCCAGTACCAAACAGGGGGTAGGAAACAATCAGCCCCAGCATTTT.

The CDR3 here is CASSTTTGQVGYTF. The CDR3, as DNA: TGCGCCAGCAGCACAACGACAGGGCAGGTTGGCTACACCTTC. This chain uses TRBV5-1 with TRBJ1-2; 7 positions match TRBD1. Germline values: CDR1 SGHRS, CDR2 YFSETQ. CDR3 length: 14 residues. J gave up 7 bases and V 4 bases, and 10 bases lay outside the gene matches. Together with reference TRBV5-1 and TRBJ1-2, the CDR3 gives the full variable domain: KAGVTQTPRYLIKTRGQQVTLSCSPISGHRSVSWYQQTPGQGLQFLFEYFSETQRNKGNFPGRFSGRQFSNSRSEMNVSTLELGDSALYLCASSTTTGQVGYTFGSGTRLTVV.

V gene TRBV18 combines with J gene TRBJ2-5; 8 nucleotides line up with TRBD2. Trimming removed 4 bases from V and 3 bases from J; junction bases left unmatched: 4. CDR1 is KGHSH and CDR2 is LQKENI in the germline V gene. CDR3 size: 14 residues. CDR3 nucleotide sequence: TGTGCCAGCTCACAGGCAGCGGGGGAAGAGACCCAGTACTTC. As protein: CASSQAAGEETQYF. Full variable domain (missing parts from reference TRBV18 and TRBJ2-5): NAGVMQNPRHLVRRRGQEARLRCSPMKGHSHVYWYRQLPEEGLKFMVYLQKENIIDESGMPKERFSAEFPKEGPSILRIQQVVRGDSAAYFCASSQAAGEETQYFGPGTRLLVL.

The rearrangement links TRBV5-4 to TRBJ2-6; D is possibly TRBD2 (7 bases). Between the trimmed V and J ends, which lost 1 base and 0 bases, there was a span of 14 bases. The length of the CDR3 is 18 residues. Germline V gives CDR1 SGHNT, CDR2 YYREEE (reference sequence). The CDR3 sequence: CASSLSRGPGSGANVLTF. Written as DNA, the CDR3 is TGTGCCAGCAGCTTGTCGCGGGGGCCAGGCTCTGGGGCCAACGTCCTGACTTTC.

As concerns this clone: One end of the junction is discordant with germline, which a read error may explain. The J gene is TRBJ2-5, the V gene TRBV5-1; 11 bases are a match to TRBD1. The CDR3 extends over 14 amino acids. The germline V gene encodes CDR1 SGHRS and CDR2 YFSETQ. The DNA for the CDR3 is TGCGCCAGCAGATTGGGACAGGGGGAAGAGACCCAGTACTTC. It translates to CASRLGQGEETQYF.

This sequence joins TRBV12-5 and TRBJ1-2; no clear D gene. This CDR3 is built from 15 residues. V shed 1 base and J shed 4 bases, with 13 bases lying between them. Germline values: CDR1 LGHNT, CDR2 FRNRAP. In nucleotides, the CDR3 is TGTGCTAGTGGTTTGGGCCAGACTGGAGCCTATGGCTACACCTTC. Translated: CASGLGQTGAYGYTF.

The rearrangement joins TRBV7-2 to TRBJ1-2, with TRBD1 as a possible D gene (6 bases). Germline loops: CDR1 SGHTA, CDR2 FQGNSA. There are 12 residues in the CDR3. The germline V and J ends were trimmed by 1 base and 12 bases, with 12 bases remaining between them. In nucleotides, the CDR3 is TGTGCCAGCAGCTTAGAGGACAGTTTGCACACCTTC. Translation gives CASSLEDSLHTF.

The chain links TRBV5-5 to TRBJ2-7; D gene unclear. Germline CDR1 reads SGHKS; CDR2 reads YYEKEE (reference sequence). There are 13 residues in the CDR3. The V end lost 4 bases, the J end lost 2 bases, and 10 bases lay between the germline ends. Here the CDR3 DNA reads TGTGCCAGCAGCACCCTCGAGGCCTACGAGCAGTACTTC. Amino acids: CASSTLEAYEQYF. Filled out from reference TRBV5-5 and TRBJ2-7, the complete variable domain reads DAGVTQSPTHLIKTRGQQVTLRCSPISGHKSVSWYQQVLGQGPQFIFQYYEKEERGRGNFPDRFSARQFPNYSSELNVNALLLGDSALYLCASSTLEAYEQYFGPGTRLTVT.

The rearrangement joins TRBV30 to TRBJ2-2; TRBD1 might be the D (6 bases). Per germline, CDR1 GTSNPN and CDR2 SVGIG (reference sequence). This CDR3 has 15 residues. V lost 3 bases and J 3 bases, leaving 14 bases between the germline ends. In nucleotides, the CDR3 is TGTGCCTGGAGCGGAGGACAGATCTACACCGGGGAGCTGTTTTTT. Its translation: CAWSGGQIYTGELFF.

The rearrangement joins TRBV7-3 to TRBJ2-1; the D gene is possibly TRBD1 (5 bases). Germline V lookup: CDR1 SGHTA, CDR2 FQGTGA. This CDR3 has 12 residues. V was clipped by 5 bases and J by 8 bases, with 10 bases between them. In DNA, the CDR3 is TGTGCCAGCAGCAAGGGGCCGGATGAGCAGTTCTTC. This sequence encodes CASSKGPDEQFF. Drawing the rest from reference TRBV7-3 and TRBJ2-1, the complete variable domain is GAGVSQTPSNKVTEKGKYVELRCDPISGHTALYWYRQSLGQGPEFLIYFQGTGAADDSGLPNDRFFAVRPEGSVSTLKIQRTERGDSAVYLCASSKGPDEQFFGPGTRLTVL.

The CDR3 loop is CASSLTSGSPYEQYV. The CDR3 DNA follows: TGTGCCAGCAGTTTGACTAGCGGGAGCCCCTACGAGCAGTACGTC. V is TRBV21-1 and J is TRBJ2-7; TRBD2 is the table's D call and was not checked against the DNA. TRBV21-1 corresponds to a pseudogene. The CDR3 is made up of 15 amino acids.

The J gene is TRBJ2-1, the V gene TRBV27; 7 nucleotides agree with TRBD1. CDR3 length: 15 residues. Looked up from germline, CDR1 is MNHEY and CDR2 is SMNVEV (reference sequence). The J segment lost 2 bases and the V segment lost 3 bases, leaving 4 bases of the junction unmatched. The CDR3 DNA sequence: TGTGCCAGCAGTTTTCAGGGGGAAGCCTACAATGAGCAGTTCTTC. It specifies CASSFQGEAYNEQFF.

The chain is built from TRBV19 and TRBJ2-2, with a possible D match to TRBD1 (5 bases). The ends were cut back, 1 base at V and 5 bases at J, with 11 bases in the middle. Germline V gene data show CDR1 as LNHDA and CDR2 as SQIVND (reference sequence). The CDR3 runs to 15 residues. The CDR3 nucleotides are TGTGCCAGTAGTATAGTCGCAGGGCGGACCGGGGAGCTGTTTTTT. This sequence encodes CASSIVAGRTGELFF.